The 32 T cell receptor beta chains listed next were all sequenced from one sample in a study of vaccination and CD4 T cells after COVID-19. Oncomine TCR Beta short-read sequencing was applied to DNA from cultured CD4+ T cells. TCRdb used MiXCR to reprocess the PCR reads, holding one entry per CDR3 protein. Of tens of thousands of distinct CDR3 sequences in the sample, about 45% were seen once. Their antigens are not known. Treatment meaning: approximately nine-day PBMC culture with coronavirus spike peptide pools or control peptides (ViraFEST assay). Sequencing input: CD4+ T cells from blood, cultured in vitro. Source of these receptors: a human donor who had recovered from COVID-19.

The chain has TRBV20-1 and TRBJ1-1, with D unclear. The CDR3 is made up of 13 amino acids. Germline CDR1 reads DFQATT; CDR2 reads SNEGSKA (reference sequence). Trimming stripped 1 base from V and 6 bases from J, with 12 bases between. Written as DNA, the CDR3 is TGCAGTGCTAGAGCGGTGGCCAGCGCTGAAGCTTTCTTT. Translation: CSARAVASAEAFF.

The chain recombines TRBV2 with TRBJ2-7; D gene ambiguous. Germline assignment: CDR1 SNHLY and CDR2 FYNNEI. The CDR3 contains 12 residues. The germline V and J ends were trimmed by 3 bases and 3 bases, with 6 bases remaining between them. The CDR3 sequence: CASSDDFYEQYF. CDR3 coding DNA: TGTGCCAGCAGTGATGATTTCTACGAGCAGTACTTC.

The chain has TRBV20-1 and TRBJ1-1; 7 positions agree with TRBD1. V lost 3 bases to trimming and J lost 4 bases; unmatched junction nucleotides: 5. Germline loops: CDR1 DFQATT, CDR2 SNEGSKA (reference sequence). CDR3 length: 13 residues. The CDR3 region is CSASSRTGTEAFF. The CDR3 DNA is TGCAGTGCTAGTTCCAGGACAGGCACTGAAGCTTTCTTT.

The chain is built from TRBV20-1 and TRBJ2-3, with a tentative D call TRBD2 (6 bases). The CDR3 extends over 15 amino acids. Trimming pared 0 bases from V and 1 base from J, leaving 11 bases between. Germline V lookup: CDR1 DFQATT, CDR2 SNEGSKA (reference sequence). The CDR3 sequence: CSARDLASGTDTQYF. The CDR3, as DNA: TGCAGTGCTAGAGATCTGGCTAGCGGCACAGATACGCAGTATTTT.

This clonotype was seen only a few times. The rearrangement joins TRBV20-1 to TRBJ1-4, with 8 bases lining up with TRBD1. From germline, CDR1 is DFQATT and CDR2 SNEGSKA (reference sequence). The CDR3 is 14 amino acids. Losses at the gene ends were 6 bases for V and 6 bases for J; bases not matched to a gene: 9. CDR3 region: CSARNRGSDEKLFF. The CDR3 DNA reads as TGCAGTGCCCGGAACAGGGGGAGCGATGAAAAACTGTTTTTT.

CDR3 sequence (DNA): TGTGCCTGGAGTCCCCGAGGGGGCACAGATACGCAGTATTTT. This translates into CAWSPRGGTDTQYF. The chain uses TRBV30 and TRBJ2-3; D tentatively fits TRBD1 or TRBD2 (5 bases each). V was clipped by 2 bases and J by 1 base, with 10 bases between them. Germline V gene sequence: CDR1 GTSNPN, CDR2 SVGIG (reference sequence). The CDR3 contains 14 residues.

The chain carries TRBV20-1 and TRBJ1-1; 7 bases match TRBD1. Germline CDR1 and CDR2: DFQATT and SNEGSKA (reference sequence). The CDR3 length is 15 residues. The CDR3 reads CSVGGMEGANTEAFF. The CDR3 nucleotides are TGCAGCGTGGGGGGAATGGAGGGGGCGAACACTGAAGCTTTCTTT.

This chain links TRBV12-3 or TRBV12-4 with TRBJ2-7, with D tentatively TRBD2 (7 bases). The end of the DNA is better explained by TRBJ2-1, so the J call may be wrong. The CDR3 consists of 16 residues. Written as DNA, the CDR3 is TGTGCCAGCAGTCCCTCTCCGTGGGGGGGCCCCAATGAGCAGTTCTTC. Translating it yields CASSPSPWGGPNEQFF.

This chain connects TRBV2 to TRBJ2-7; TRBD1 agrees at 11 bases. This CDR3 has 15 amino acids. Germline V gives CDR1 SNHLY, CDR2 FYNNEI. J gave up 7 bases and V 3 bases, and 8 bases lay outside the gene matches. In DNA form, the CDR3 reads TGTGCCAGCAGTGACCCGGACAGGGGGCGATGGGAGCAGTACTTC. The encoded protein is CASSDPDRGRWEQYF.

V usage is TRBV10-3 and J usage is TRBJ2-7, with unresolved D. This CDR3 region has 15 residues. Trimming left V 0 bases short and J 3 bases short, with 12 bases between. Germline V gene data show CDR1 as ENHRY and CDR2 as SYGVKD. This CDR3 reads CAISESRKTLYEQYF. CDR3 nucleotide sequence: TGTGCCATCAGTGAGTCCAGGAAGACCCTCTACGAGCAGTACTTC.

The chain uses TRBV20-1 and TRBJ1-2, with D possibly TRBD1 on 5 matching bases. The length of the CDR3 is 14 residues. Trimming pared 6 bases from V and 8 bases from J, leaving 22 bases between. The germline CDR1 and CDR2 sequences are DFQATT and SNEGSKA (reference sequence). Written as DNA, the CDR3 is TGCAGTGCCCGCAAACCGGGACGGGCTTTGGGCTACACCTTC. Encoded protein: CSARKPGRALGYTF.

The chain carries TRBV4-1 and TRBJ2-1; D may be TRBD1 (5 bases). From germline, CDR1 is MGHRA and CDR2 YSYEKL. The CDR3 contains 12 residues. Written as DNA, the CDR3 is TGCGGGGGCACTCCCCCCTACAATGAGCAGTTCTTC. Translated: CGGTPPYNEQFF.

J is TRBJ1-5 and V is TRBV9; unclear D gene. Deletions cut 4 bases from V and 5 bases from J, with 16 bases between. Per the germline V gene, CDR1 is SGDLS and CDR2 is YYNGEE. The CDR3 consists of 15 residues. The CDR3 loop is CASSPRVGWDQPQHF. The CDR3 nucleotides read TGTGCCAGCAGCCCTAGAGTAGGGTGGGATCAGCCCCAGCATTTT.

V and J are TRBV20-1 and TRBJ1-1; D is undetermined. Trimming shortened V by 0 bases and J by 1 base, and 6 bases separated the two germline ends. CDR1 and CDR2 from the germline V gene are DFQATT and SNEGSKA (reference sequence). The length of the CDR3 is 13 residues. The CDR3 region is CSARDPRNTEAFF. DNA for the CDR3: TGCAGTGCTAGAGACCCCCGGAACACTGAAGCTTTCTTT.

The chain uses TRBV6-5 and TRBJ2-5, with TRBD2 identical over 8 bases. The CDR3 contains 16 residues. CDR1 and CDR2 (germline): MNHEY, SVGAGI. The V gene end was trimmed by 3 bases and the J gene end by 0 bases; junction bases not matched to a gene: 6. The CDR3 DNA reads TGTGCCAGCAGTTATTATAGCGGGGTGTACCAAGAGACCCAGTACTTC. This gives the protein CASSYYSGVYQETQYF.

CDR3 DNA sequence: TGTGCCAGCAGCCGGGAGGGCCTCATCAATAGCAATCAGCCCCAGCATTTT. Its protein is CASSREGLINSNQPQHF. The chain employs TRBV7-9 and TRBJ1-5; D remains unclear. V was trimmed by 5 bases and J by 0 bases, leaving 17 bases between them. CDR1 is SEHNR and CDR2 is FQNEAQ in the germline V gene (reference sequence). This CDR3 has 17 residues.

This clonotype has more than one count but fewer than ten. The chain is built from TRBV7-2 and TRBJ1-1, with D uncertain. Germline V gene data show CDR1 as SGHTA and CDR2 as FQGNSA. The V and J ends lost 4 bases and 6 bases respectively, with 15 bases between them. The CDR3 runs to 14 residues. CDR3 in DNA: TGTGCCAGCAGCTGGGCGGCCTCTTTGGCTGAAGCTTTCTTT. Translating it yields CASSWAASLAEAFF.

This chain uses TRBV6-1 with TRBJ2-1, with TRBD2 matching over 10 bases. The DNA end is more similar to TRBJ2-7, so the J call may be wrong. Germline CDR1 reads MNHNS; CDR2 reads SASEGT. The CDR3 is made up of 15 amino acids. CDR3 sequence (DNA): TGTGCCAGCAGTCCCTCTAGCGGGAGTGGCTACGAGCAGTACTTC. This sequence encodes CASSPSSGSGYEQYF.

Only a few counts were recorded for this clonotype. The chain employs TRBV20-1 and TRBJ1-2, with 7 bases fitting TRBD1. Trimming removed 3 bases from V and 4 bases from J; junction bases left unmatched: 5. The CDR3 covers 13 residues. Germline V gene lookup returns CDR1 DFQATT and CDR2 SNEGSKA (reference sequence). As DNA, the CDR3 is TGCAGTGCTAGCGAGGGGGCGAGCTATGGCTACACCTTC. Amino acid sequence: CSASEGASYGYTF.

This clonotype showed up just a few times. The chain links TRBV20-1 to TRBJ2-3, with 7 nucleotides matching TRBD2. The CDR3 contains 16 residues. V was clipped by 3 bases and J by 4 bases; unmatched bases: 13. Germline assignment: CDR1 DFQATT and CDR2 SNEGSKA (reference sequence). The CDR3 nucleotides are TGCAGTGCTAGGCCGAACGGGGGGATTTTCGCAGATACGCAGTATTTT. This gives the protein CSARPNGGIFADTQYF.

The CDR3 DNA follows: TGTGCCAGTAGTCCTATCCCGGCGATGAACACTGAAGCTTTCTTT. It specifies CASSPIPAMNTEAFF. The chain joins TRBV19 to TRBJ1-1; D gene uncertain. V was pared by 5 bases and J by 0 bases, with 13 bases between. Germline values: CDR1 LNHDA, CDR2 SQIVND (reference sequence). This CDR3 is 15 amino acids long.

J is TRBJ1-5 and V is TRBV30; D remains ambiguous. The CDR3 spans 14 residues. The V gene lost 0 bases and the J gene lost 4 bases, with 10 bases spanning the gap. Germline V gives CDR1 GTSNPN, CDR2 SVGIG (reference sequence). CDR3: CAWSVLQNNQPQHF. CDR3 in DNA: TGTGCCTGGAGTGTGCTACAGAATAATCAGCCCCAGCATTTT.

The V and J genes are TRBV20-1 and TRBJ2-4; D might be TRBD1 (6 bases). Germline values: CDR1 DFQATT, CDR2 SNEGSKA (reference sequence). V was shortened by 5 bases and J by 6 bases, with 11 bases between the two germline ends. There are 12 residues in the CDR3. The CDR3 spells CSAPDSANIQYF. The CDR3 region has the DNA TGCAGTGCTCCGGACAGTGCAAACATTCAGTACTTC.

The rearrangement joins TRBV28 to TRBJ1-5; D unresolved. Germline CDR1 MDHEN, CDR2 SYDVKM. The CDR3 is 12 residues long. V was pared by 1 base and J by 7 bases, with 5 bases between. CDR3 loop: CASSLSTQPQHF. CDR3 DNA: TGTGCCAGCAGTTTATCCACGCAGCCCCAGCATTTT.

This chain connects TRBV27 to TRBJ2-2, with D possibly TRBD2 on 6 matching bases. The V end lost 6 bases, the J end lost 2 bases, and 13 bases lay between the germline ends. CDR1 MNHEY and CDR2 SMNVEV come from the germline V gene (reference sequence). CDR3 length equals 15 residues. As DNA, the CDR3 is TGTGCCAGCAGAACTGGGGCGGGAAACACCGGGGAGCTGTTTTTT. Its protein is CASRTGAGNTGELFF.

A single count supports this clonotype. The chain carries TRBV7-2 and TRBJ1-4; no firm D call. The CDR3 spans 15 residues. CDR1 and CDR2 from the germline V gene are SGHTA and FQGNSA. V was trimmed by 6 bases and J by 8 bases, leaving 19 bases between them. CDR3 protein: CASRRGLGLGEKLFF. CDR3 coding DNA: TGTGCCAGCAGGCGAGGACTTGGGTTGGGCGAAAAACTGTTTTTT.

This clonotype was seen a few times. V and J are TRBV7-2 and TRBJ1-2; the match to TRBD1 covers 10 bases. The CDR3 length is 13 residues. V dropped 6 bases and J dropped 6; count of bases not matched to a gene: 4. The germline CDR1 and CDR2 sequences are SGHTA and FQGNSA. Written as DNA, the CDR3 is TGTGCCAGCAGATCGACAGGGGGCCATGGCTACACCTTC. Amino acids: CASRSTGGHGYTF. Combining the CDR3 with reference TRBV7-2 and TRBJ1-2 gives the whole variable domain GAGVSQSPSNKVTEKGKDVELRCDPISGHTALYWYRQSLGQGLEFLIYFQGNSAPDKSGLPSDRFSAERTGGSVSTLTIQRTQQEDSAVYLCASRSTGGHGYTFGSGTRLTVV.

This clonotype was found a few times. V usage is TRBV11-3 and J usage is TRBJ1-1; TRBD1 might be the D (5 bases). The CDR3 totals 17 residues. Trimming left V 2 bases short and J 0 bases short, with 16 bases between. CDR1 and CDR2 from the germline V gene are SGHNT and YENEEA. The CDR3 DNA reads TGTGCCAGCAGCTTAAGGAGGCCCGGGGGATTGAACACTGAAGCTTTCTTT. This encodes CASSLRRPGGLNTEAFF.

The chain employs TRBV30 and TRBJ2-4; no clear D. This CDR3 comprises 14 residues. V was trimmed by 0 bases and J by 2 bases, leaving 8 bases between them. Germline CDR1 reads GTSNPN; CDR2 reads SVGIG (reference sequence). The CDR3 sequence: CAWSVGHTKNIQYF. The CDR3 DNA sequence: TGTGCCTGGAGTGTCGGGCACACCAAAAACATTCAGTACTTC.

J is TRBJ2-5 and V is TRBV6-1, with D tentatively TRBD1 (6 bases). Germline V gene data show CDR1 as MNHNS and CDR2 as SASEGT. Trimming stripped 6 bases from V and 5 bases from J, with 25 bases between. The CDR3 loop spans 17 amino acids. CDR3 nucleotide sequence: TGTGCCAGCAGCGAGTCATGGAGTGGGGGCGGCTTTGAGACCCAGTACTTC. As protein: CASSESWSGGGFETQYF.

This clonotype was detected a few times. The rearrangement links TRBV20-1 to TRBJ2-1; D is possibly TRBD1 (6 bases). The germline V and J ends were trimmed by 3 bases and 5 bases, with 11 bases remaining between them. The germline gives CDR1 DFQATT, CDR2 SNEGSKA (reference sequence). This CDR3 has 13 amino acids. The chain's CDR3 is CSARNYRDNEQFF. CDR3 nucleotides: TGCAGTGCTAGGAATTACAGGGACAATGAGCAGTTCTTC.

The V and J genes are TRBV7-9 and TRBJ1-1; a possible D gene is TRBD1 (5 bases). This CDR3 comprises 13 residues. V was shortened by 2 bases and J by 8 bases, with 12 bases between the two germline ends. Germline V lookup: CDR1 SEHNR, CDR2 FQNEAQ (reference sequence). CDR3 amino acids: CASSLLSEGEAFF. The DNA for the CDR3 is TGTGCCAGCAGCTTACTATCCGAGGGGGAAGCTTTCTTT. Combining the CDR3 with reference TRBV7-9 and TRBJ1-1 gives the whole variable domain DTGVSQNPRHKITKRGQNVTFRCDPISEHNRLYWYRQTLGQGPEFLTYFQNEAQLEKSRLLSDRFSAERPKGSFSTLEIQRTEQGDSAMYLCASSLLSEGEAFFGQGTRLTVV.